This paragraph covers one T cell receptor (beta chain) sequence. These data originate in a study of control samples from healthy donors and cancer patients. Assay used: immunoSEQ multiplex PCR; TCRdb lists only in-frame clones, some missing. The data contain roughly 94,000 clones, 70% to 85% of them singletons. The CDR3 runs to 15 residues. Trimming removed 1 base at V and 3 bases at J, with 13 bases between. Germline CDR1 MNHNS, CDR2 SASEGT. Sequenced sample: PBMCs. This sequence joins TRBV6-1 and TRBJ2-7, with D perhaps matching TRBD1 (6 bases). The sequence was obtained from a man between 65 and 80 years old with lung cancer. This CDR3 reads CASSEDPGEIYEQYF. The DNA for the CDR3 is TGTGCCAGCAGTGAAGACCCAGGGGAAATCTACGAGCAGTACTTC.